Presented here are 6 T cell receptor beta chains from one specimen sequenced in a study of blood T cell repertoires in COVID-19 (TCRdb year 2020). Receptor libraries were prepared by the immunoSEQ multiplex PCR assay. Not all clones reach the TCRdb copy of this immuneACCESS table, which keeps in-frame sequences only. Checked studies attribute under half of the gap to unresolved V genes and leave the rest unexplained. The table for this sample lists 15,000 to 20,000 clones; 70% to 90% of them were counted only once. The ten biggest clones cover around 2.9% of the sample. Material for sequencing was peripheral blood. The receptor set was obtained from a human donor in a cohort sampled during active COVID-19.

The rearrangement joins TRBV14 to TRBJ2-5; TRBD2 is a possible D gene (6 bases). From germline, CDR1 is SGHDN and CDR2 FVKESK. CDR3 length: 17 amino acids. With 4 bases removed from V and 1 base from J, the gap between germline ends came to 19 bases. CDR3 amino acids: CASSPGTPRPLQETQYF. The CDR3 region has the DNA TGTGCCAGCAGCCCCGGGACTCCTAGACCTCTCCAAGAGACCCAGTACTTC.

The chain couples TRBV14 to TRBJ1-4; 9 bases agree with TRBD1. This CDR3 spans 17 amino acids. After removal of 4 bases from V and 4 bases from J, the junction contained 10 bases not matched to a gene. From germline, CDR1 is SGHDN and CDR2 FVKESK. The CDR3 protein is CASSRPGTGFRNEKLFF. Written as DNA, the CDR3 is TGTGCCAGCAGCCGCCCGGGGACAGGGTTTCGTAATGAAAAACTGTTTTTT.

This clone is a singleton in its sample. This chain joins TRBV9 and TRBJ1-1; a possible D gene is TRBD1 (6 bases). The ends were cut back, 4 bases at V and 0 bases at J, with 16 bases in the middle. Germline CDR1 and CDR2: SGDLS and YYNGEE. The CDR3 totals 16 residues. CDR3 sequence reads: CASSPTAGDMNTEAFF. The DNA of the CDR3 is TGTGCCAGCAGCCCGACGGCGGGGGACATGAACACTGAAGCTTTCTTT.

This clone was seen a few times. V gene TRBV15 combines with J gene TRBJ2-7; 10 nucleotides align to TRBD1. V shed 5 bases, J shed 9 bases, and the junction held 13 bases outside the gene matches. This CDR3 is 15 amino acids long. CDR1 and CDR2 (germline): LNHNV, YYDKDF (reference sequence). CDR3 coding DNA: TGTGCCACCAGCTCCATCGATGGTGGGACAGGGGTGCAGTACTTC. Protein sequence: CATSSIDGGTGVQYF.

This rearrangement joins TRBV5-1 to TRBJ2-7, with 10 bases matching TRBD1. Trimming cost V 1 base and J 6 bases; bases outside gene matches: 4. Germline values: CDR1 SGHRS, CDR2 YFSETQ. This CDR3 comprises 14 residues. The DNA of the CDR3 is TGCGCCAGCAGCTTGCCGGACAGGGGGGGCGAGCAGTACTTC. Translating gives CASSLPDRGGEQYF.

The chain is built from TRBV6-1 and TRBJ1-5; D is undetermined. The ends were cut back, 3 bases at V and 5 bases at J, with 14 bases in the middle. In germline, CDR1 is MNHNS, CDR2 SASEGT. The CDR3 runs to 15 residues. CDR3 coding DNA: TGTGCCAGCAGTGATTGGGAGACTGAGCATCAGCCCCAGCATTTT. It specifies CASSDWETEHQPQHF.